The 3 T cell receptor beta chains in this list originate from one sample, sequenced in a study of blood T cells in healthy people across ages. It was with a sample-barcoded 5' primer and a J-beta primer mix that a second PCR of roughly 7 to 12 cycles was run. TCRdb itself ran the 5' RACE reads through MiXCR, one entry per CDR3 protein. The repertoire consists of 850,000 to 1,300,000 distinct CDR3 sequences, with 35% to 50% occurring once and the leading ten covering about 19%. The sample taken for sequencing was blood. Receptors were obtained from a woman in her fifties or sixties in good health.

This chain links TRBV5-1 with TRBJ2-1; 10 nucleotides line up with TRBD2. This CDR3 is built from 16 residues. V lost 0 bases to trimming and J lost 9 bases; unmatched junction nucleotides: 9. From germline, CDR1 is SGHRS and CDR2 YFSETQ. CDR3 nucleotides: TGCGCCAGCAGCTTGGAAGGGGGACTAGCGAGAATTGAGCAGTTCTTC. Its translation: CASSLEGGLARIEQFF.

The gene calls are TRBV5-1 and TRBJ1-2; D gene uncertain. CDR1 and CDR2 from the germline V gene are SGHRS and YFSETQ. V lost 4 bases and J 8 bases, leaving 12 bases between the germline ends. The CDR3 consists of 12 residues. The CDR3 spells CASSAEAGGYTF. The CDR3 bases are TGCGCCAGCAGCGCAGAGGCCGGGGGCTACACCTTC.

This clonotype showed up just a few times. This chain joins TRBV12-3 or TRBV12-4 and TRBJ2-1; maybe TRBD1 (5 bases). Trimming left V 3 bases short and J 0 bases short, with 9 bases between. There are 15 residues in the CDR3. The CDR3 DNA reads as TGTGCCAGCAGTTTCCGACAGAACTCCTACAATGAGCAGTTCTTC. Translating gives CASSFRQNSYNEQFF.